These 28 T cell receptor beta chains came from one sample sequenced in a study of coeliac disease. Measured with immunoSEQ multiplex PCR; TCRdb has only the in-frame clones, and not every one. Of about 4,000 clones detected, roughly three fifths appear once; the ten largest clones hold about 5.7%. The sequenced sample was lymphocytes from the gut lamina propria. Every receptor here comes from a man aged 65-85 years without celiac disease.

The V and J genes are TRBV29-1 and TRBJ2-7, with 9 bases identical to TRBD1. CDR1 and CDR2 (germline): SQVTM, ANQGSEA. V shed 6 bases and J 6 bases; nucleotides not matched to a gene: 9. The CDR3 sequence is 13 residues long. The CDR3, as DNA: TGCAGCGTCCCCGGGACAGGGCGGTCCGAGCAGTACTTC. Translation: CSVPGTGRSEQYF.

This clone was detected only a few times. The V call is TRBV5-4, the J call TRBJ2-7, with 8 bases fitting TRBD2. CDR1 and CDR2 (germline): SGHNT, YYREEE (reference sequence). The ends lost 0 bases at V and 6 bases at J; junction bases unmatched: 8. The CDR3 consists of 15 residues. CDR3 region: CASSLAGGPFGEQYF. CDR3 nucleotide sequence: TGTGCCAGCAGCTTGGCGGGGGGGCCTTTCGGCGAGCAGTACTTC.

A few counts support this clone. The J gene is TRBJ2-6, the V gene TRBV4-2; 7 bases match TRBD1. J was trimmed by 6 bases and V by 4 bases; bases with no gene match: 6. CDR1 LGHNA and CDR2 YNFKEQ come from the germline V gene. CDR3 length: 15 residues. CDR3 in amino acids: CASSPGQQTANVLTF. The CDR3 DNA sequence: TGTGCCAGCAGCCCGGGACAGCAAACGGCCAACGTCCTGACTTTC.

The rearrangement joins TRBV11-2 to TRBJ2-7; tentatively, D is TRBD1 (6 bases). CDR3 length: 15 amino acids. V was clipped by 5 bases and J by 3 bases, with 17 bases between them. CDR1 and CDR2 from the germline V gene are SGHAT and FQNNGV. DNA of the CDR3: TGTGCCAGCAGCCTGACTACCGACAGGAGCTACGAGCAGTACTTC. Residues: CASSLTTDRSYEQYF.

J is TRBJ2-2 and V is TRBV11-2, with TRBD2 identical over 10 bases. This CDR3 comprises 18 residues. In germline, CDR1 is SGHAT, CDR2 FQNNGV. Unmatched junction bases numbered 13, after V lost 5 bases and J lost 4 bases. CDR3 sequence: CASSLRFSGGSSTGELFF. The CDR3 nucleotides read TGTGCCAGCAGCCTCCGGTTTAGCGGGGGGAGTAGCACCGGGGAGCTGTTTTTT.

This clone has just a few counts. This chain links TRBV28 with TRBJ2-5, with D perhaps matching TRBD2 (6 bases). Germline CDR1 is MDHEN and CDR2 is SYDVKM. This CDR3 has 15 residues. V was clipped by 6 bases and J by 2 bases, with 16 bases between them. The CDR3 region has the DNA TGTGCCAGCAGCATGCGGGGTAGGGTACAAGAGACCCAGTACTTC. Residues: CASSMRGRVQETQYF.

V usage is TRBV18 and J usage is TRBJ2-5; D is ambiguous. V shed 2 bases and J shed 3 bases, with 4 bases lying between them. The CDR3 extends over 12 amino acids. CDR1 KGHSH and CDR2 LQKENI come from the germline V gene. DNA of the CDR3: TGTGCCAGCTCACCAGTTAAAGAGACCCAGTACTTC. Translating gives CASSPVKETQYF.

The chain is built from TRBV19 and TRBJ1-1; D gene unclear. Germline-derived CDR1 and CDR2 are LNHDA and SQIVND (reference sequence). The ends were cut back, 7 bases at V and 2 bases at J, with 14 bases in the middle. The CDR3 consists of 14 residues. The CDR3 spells CASMRYVTNTEAFF. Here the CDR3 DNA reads TGTGCCAGTATGCGGTATGTCACAAACACTGAAGCTTTCTTT.

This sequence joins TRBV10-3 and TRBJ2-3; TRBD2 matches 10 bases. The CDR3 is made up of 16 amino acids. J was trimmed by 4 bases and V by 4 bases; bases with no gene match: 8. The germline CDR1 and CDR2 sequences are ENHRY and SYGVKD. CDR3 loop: CAISGRDSGRADTQYF. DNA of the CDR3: TGTGCCATCAGTGGACGGGACAGCGGGAGGGCAGATACGCAGTATTTT.

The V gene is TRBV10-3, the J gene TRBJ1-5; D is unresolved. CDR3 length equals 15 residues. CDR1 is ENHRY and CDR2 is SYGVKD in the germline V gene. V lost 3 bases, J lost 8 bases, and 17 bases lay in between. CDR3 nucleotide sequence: TGTGCCATCAGTGACGGTCTTCGGGTCCCCGAGCCCCAGCATTTT. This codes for CAISDGLRVPEPQHF.

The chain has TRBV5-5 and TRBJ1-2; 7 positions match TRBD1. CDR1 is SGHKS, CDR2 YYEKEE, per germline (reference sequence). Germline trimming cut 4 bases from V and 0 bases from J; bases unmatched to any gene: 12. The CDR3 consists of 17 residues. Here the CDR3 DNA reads TGTGCCAGCAGCGGATACAGGGGACCCCTCGCTAACTATGGCTACACCTTC. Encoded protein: CASSGYRGPLANYGYTF.

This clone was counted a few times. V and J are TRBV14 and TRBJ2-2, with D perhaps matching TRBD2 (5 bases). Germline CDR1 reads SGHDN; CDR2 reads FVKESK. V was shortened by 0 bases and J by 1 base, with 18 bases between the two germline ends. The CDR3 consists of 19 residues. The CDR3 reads CASSQDGTGKLLNTGELFF. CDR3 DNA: TGTGCCAGCAGCCAAGACGGCACCGGGAAACTCCTGAACACCGGGGAGCTGTTTTTT.

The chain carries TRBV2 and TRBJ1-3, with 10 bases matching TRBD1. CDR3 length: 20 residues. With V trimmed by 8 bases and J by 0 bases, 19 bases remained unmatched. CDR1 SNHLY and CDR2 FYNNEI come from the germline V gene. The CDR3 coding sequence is TGTGCCAGCGGAGGTGACAGGGGGCGAGAGGAGCGGCGCTCTGGAAACACCATATATTTT. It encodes CASGGDRGREERRSGNTIYF.

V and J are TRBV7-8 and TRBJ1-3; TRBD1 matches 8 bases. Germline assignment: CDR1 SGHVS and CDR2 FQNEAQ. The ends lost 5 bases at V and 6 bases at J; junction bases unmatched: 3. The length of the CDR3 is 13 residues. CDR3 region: CASSQGQENTIYF. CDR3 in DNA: TGTGCCAGCAGCCAGGGACAGGAAAACACCATATATTTT.

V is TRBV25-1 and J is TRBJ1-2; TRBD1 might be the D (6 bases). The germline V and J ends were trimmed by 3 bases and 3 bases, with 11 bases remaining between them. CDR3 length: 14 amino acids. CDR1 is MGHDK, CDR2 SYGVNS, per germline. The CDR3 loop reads CASSDFKGDYGYTF. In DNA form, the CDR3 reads TGTGCCAGCAGTGATTTTAAGGGGGACTATGGCTACACCTTC.

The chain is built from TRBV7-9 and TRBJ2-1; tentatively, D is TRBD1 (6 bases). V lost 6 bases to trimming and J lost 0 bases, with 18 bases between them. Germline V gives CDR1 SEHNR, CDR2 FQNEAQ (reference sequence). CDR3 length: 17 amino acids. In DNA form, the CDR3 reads TGTGCCAGCAGTCGTCAGGGGTCTCTCAGCTCCTACAATGAGCAGTTCTTC. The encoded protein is CASSRQGSLSSYNEQFF.

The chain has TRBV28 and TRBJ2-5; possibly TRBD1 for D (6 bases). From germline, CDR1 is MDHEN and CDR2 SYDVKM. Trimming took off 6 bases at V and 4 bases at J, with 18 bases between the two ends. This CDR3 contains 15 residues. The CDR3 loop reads CASSSGARGGETQYF. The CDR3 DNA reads TGTGCCAGCAGCTCCGGGGCAAGAGGGGGAGAGACCCAGTACTTC.

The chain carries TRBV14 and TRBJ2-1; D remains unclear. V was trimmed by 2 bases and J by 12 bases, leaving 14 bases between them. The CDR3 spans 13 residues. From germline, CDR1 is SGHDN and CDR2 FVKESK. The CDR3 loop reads CASSQRVRSTQFF. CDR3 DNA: TGTGCCAGCAGCCAACGCGTAAGGAGTACGCAGTTCTTC.

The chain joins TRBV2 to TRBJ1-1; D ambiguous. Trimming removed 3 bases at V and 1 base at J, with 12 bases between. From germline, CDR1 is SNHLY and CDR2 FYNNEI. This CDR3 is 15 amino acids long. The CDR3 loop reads CASSDQDLRNTEAFF. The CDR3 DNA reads TGTGCCAGCAGTGATCAGGATTTGAGGAACACTGAAGCTTTCTTT. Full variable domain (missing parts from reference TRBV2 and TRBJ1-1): EPEVTQTPSHQVTQMGQEVILRCVPISNHLYFYWYRQILGQKVEFLVSFYNNEISEKSEIFDDQFSVERPDGSNFTLKIRSTKLEDSAMYFCASSDQDLRNTEAFFGQGTRLTVV.

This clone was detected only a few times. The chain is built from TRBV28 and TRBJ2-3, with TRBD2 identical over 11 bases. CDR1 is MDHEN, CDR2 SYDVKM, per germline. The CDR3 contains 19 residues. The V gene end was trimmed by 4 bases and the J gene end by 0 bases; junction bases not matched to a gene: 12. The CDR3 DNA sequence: TGTGCCAGCAGTTCACAAACCCCTAGCGGGGGGATTAGCACAGATACGCAGTATTTT. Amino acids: CASSSQTPSGGISTDTQYF.

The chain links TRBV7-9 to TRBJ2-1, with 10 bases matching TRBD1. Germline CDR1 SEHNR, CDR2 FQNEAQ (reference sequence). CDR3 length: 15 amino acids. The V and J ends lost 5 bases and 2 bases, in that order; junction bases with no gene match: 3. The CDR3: CASSVGTGAYNEQFF. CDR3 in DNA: TGTGCCAGCAGCGTCGGGACAGGGGCCTACAATGAGCAGTTCTTC.

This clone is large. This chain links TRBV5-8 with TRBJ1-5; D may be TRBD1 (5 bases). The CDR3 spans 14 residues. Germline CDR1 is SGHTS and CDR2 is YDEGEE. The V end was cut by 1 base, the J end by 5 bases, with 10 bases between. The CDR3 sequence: CASSLWVGDQPQHF. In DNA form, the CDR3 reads TGTGCCAGCAGCTTGTGGGTAGGGGATCAGCCCCAGCATTTT. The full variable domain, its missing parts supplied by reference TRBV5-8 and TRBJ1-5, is EAGVTQSPTHLIKTRGQQATLRCSPISGHTSVYWYQQALGLGLQFLLWYDEGEERNRGNFPPRFSGRQFPNYSSELNVNALELEDSALYLCASSLWVGDQPQHFGDGTRLSIL.

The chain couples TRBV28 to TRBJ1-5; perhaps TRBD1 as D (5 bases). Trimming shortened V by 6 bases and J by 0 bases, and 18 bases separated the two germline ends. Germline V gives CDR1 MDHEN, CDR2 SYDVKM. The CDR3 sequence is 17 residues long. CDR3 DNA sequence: TGTGCCAGCAGCTCCCCCCCCAGGGTTCGTAGCAATCAGCCCCAGCATTTT. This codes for CASSSPPRVRSNQPQHF.

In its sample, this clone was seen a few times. CDR3 nucleotide sequence: TGCGCCAGCAGCTCGGACAGGGCGGGCTATGGCTACACCTTC. Its translation: CASSSDRAGYGYTF. V gene TRBV5-1 combines with J gene TRBJ1-2, with 8 bases aligning to TRBD1. CDR1 and CDR2 from the germline V gene are SGHRS and YFSETQ. The CDR3 consists of 14 residues. With 3 bases clipped from V and 4 bases from J, the junction kept 5 bases outside the gene matches.

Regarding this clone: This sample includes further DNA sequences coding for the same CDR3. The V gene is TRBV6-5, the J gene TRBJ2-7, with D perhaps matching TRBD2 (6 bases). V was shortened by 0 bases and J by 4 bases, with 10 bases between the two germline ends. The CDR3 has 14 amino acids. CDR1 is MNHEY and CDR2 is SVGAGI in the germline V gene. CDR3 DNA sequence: TGTGCCAGCAGTTACTCGGGGGGAGGTTACGAGCAGTACTTC. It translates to CASSYSGGGYEQYF.

The CDR3 DNA reads TGTGCCAGCAGCCGGGACATTAACACCGGGGAGCTGTTTTTT. Translation gives CASSRDINTGELFF. The rearrangement links TRBV6-1 to TRBJ2-2; D is possibly TRBD1 (6 bases). Trimming took off 6 bases at V and 2 bases at J, with 10 bases between the two ends. The CDR3 length is 14 residues. CDR1 is MNHNS, CDR2 SASEGT, per germline.

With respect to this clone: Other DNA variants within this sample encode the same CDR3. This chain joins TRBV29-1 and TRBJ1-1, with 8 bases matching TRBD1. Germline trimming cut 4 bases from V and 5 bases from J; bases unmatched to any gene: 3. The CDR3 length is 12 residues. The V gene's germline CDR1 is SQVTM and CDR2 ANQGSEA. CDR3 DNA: TGCAGCGTTGGACAGGGGCAGACTGAAGCTTTCTTT. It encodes CSVGQGQTEAFF.

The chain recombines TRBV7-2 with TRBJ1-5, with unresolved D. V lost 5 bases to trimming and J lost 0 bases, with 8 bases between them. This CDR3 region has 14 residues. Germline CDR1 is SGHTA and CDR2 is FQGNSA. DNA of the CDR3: TGTGCCAGCAGCATTACAGTTAGCAATCAGCCCCAGCATTTT. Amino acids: CASSITVSNQPQHF.